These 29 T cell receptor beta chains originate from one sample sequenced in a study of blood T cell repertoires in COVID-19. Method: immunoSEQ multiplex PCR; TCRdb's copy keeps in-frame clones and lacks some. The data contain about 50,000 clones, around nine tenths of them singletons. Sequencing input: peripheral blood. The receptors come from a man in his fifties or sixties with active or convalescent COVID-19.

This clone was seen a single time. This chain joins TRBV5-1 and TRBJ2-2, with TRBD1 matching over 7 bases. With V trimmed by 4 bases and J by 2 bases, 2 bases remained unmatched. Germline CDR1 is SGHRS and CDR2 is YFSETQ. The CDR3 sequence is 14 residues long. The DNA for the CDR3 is TGCGCCAGCAGCCGGGACAGAAACACCGGGGAGCTGTTTTTT. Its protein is CASSRDRNTGELFF.

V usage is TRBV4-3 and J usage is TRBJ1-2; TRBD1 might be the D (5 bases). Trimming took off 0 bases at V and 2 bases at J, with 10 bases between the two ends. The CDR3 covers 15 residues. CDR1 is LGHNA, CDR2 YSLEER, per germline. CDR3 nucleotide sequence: TGCGCCAGCAGCCAAGATGGATCAGGGAACTATGGCTACACCTTC. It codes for CASSQDGSGNYGYTF.

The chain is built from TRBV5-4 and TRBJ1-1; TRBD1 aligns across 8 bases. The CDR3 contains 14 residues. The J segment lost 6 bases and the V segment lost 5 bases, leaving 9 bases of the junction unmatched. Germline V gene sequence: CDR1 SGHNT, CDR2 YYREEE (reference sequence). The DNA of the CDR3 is TGTGCCAGCAGAACGACAGGGGAAGTCGCTGAAGCTTTCTTT. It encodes CASRTTGEVAEAFF. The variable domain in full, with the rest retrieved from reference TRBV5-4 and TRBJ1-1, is ETGVTQSPTHLIKTRGQQVTLRCSSQSGHNTVSWYQQALGQGPQFIFQYYREEENGRGNFPPRFSGLQFPNYSSELNVNALELDDSALYLCASRTTGEVAEAFFGQGTRLTVV.

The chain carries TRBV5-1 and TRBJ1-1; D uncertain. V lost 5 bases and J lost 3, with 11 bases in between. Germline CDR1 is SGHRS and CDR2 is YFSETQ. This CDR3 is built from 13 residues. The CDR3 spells CASRTSGDTEAFF. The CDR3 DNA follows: TGCGCCAGCAGGACTTCGGGTGACACTGAAGCTTTCTTT.

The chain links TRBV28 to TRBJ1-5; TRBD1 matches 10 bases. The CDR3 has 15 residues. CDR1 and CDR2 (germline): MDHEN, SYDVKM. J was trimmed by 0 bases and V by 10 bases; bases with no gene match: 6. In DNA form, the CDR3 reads TGTGCCACCCAGGGACAGGGGTATAGCAATCAGCCCCAGCATTTT. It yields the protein CATQGQGYSNQPQHF.

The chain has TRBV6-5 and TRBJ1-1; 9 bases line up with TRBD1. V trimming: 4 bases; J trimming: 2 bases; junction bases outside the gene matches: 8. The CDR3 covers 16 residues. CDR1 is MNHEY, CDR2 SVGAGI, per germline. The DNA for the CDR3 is TGTGCCAGCAGTTTTCTTCCGGGACAGGGAAACACTGAAGCTTTCTTT. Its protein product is CASSFLPGQGNTEAFF.

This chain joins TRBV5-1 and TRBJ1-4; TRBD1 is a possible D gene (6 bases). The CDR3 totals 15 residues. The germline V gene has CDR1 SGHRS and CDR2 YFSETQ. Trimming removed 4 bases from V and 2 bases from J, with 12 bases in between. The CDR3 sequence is CASSDGQPTNEKLFF. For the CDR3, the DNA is TGCGCCAGCAGCGACGGACAGCCTACTAATGAAAAACTGTTTTTT.

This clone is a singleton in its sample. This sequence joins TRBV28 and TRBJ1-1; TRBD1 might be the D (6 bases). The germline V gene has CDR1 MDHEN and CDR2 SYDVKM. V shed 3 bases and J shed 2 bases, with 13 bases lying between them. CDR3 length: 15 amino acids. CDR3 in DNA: TGTGCCAGCAGTTTGTCAAGGACAGTCAACACTGAAGCTTTCTTT. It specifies CASSLSRTVNTEAFF. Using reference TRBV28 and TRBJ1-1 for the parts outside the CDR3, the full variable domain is DVKVTQSSRYLVKRTGEKVFLECVQDMDHENMFWYRQDPGLGLRLIYFSYDVKMKEKGDIPEGYSVSREKKERFSLILESASTNQTSMYLCASSLSRTVNTEAFFGQGTRLTVV.

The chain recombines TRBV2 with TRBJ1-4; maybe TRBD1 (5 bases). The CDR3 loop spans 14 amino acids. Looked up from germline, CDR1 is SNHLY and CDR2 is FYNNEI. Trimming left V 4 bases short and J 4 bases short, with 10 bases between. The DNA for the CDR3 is TGTGCCAGCAGTGGGGGGGTTGGTAATGAAAAACTGTTTTTT. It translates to CASSGGVGNEKLFF.

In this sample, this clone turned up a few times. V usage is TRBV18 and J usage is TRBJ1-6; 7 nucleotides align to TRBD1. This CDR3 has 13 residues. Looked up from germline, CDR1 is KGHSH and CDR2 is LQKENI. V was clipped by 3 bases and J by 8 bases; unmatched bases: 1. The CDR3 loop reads CASSPQGDSPLHF. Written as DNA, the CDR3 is TGTGCCAGCTCACCTCAGGGGGATTCACCCCTCCACTTT.

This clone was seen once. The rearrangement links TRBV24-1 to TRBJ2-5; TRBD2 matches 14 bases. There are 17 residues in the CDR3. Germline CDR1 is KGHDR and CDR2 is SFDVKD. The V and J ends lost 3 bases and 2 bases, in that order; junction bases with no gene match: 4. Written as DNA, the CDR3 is TGTGCCACCAGTGATCCGACTAGCGGGGGGGCACAAGAGACCCAGTACTTC. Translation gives CATSDPTSGGAQETQYF.

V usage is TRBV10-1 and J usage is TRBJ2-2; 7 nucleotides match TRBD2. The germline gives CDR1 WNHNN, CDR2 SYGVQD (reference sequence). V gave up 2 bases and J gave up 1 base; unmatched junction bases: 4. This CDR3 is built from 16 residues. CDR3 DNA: TGCGCCAGCAGTGAGCCGGCGGGGGTGAACACCGGGGAGCTGTTTTTT. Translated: CASSEPAGVNTGELFF.

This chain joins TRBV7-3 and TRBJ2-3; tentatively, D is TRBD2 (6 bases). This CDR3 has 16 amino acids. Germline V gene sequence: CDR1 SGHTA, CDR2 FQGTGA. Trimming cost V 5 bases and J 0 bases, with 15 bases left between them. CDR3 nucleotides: TGTGCCAGCAGCAGAAGCGGACTAAAAAGCACAGATACGCAGTATTTT. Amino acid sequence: CASSRSGLKSTDTQYF.

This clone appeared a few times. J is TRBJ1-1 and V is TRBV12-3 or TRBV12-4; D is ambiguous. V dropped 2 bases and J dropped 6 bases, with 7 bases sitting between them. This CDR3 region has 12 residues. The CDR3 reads CASSLSGAEAFF. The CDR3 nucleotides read TGTGCCAGCAGTTTAAGCGGGGCTGAAGCTTTCTTT.

CDR3 amino acids: CATSRDQRGSSYEQYF. In DNA form, the CDR3 reads TGTGCCACCAGCAGAGATCAGCGGGGGAGCTCCTACGAGCAGTACTTC. The chain uses TRBV15 and TRBJ2-7; TRBD2 matches at 8 bases. There are 16 residues in the CDR3. After removal of 0 bases from V and 0 bases from J, the junction contained 4 bases not matched to a gene. Germline V gene data show CDR1 as LNHNV and CDR2 as YYDKDF (reference sequence).

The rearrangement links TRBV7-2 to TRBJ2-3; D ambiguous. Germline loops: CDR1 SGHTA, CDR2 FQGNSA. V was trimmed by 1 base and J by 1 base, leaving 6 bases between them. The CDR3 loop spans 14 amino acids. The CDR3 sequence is CASSLDRGTDTQYF. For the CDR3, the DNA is TGTGCCAGCAGCTTAGACCGGGGCACAGATACGCAGTATTTT. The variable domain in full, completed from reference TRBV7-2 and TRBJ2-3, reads GAGVSQSPSNKVTEKGKDVELRCDPISGHTALYWYRQSLGQGLEFLIYFQGNSAPDKSGLPSDRFSAERTGGSVSTLTIQRTQQEDSAVYLCASSLDRGTDTQYFGPGTRLTVL.

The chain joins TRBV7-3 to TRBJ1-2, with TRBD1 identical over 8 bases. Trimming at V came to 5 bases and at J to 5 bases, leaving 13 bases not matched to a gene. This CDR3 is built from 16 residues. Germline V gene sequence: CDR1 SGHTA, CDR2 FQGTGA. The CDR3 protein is CASSQNTGQGGYGYTF. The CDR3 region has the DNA TGTGCCAGCAGCCAAAATACTGGACAGGGTGGTTATGGCTACACCTTC. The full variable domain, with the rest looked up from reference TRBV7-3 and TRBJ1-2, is GAGVSQTPSNKVTEKGKYVELRCDPISGHTALYWYRQSLGQGPEFLIYFQGTGAADDSGLPNDRFFAVRPEGSVSTLKIQRTERGDSAVYLCASSQNTGQGGYGYTFGSGTRLTVV.

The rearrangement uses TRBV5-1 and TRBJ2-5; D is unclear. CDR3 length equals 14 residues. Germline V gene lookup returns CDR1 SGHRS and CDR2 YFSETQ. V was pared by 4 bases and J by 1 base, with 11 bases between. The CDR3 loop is CASSGLGSQETQYF. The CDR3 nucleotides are TGCGCCAGCAGCGGGTTGGGCAGCCAAGAGACCCAGTACTTC.

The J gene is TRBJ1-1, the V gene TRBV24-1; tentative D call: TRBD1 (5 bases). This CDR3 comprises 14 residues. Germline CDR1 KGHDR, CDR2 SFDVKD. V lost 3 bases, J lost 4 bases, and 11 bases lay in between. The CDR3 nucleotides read TGTGCCACCAGTGATAACGTTAGGGGCACTGAAGCTTTCTTT. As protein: CATSDNVRGTEAFF.

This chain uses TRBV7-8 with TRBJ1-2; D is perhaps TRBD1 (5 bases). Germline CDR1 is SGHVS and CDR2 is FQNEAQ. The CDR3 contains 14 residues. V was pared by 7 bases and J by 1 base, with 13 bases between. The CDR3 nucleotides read TGTGCCAGCACCCGGGGCGATATTAACTATGGCTACACCTTC. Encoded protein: CASTRGDINYGYTF. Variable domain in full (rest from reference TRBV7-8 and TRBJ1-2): GAGVSQSPRYKVAKRGQDVALRCDPISGHVSLFWYQQALGQGPEFLTYFQNEAQLDKSGLPSDRFFAERPEGSVSTLKIQRTQQEDSAVYLCASTRGDINYGYTFGSGTRLTVV.

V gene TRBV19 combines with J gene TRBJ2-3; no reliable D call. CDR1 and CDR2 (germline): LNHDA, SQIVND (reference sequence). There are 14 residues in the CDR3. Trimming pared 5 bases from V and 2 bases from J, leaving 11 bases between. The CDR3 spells CASSALVNTDTQYF. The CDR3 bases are TGTGCCAGTAGTGCTCTAGTGAACACAGATACGCAGTATTTT.

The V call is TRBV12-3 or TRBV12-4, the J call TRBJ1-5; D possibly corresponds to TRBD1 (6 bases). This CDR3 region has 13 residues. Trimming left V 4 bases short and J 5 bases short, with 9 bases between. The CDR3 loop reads CASSSQGYQPQHF. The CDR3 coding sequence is TGTGCCAGCAGTTCACAGGGCTATCAGCCCCAGCATTTT.

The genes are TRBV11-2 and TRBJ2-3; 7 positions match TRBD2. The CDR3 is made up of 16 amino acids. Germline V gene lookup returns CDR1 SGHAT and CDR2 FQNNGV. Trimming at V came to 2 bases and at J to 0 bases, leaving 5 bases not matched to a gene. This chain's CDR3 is CASSLSGGGSTDTQYF. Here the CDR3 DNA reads TGTGCCAGCAGCTTAAGCGGCGGGGGTAGCACAGATACGCAGTATTTT.

This CDR3 is CASASEQGDTEAFF. The CDR3 DNA follows: TGTGCTAGTGCCTCAGAACAGGGGGACACTGAAGCTTTCTTT. The V and J genes are TRBV12-5 and TRBJ1-1, with TRBD1 identical over 8 bases. Germline V lookup: CDR1 LGHNT, CDR2 FRNRAP. V was clipped by 7 bases and J by 3 bases; unmatched bases: 7. The CDR3 extends over 14 amino acids.

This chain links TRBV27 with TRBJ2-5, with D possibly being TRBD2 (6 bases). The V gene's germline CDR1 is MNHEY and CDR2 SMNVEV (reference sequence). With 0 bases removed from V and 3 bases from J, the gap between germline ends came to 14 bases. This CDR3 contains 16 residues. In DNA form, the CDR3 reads TGTGCCAGCAGTTTATCCCCCTGGTCGGGGGAAGAGACCCAGTACTTC. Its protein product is CASSLSPWSGEETQYF.

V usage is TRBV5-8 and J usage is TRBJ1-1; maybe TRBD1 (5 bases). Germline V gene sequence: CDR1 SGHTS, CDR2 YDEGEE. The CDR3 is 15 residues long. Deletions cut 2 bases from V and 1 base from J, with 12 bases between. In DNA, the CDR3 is TGTGCCAGCAGCTTCGGGGGTTCGGGGAACACTGAAGCTTTCTTT. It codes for CASSFGGSGNTEAFF.

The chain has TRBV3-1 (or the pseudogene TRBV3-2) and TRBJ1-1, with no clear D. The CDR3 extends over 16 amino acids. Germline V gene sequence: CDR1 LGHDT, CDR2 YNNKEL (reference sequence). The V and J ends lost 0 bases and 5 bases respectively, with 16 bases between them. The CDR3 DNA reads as TGTGCCAGCAGCCAAGATAACGGTTTTCGGAGTACTGAAGCTTTCTTT. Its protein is CASSQDNGFRSTEAFF.

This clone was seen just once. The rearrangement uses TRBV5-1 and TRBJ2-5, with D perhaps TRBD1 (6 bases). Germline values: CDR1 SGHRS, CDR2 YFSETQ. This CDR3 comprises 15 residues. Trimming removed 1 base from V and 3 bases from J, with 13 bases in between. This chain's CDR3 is CASSLSAPGEETQYF. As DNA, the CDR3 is TGCGCCAGCAGCTTGTCTGCGCCAGGGGAAGAGACCCAGTACTTC.

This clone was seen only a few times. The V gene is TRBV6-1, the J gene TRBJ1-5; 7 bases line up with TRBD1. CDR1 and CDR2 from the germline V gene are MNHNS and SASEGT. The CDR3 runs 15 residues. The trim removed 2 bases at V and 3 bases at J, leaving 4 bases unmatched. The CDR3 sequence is CASSEWGQPNQPQHF. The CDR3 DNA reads TGTGCCAGCAGTGAATGGGGACAGCCCAATCAGCCCCAGCATTTT.